A single T cell receptor beta chain is shown here with its context. TCRdb called the 5' RACE reads again in MiXCR, with one record for every CDR3 protein. The sample lists more than 100,000 distinct CDR3 sequences, about 17% occurring once. The data stem from a study of T-cell memory formation after mild COVID-19. Study background: Clusters were largely donor specific.

The germline V gene has CDR1 SGHRS and CDR2 YFSETQ. Trimming removed 3 bases at V and 6 bases at J, with 15 bases between. The CDR3 runs 14 residues. The TCR was taken from a man between 18 and 35 years old who had mild COVID-19 (a few samples of this study predate the infection). Cell type and time point are not known. The sequenced material came from PBMCs or a T cell subset sorted from them (not recorded which). This chain connects TRBV5-1 to TRBJ1-1; D remains unclear. The CDR3 DNA reads TGCGCCAGCAGCTGGAAAGGAACGCTCGCTGAAGCTTTCTTT. The encoded protein is CASSWKGTLAEAFF.